This T cell receptor (beta chain) is from a study of T cells in Graves' hyperthyroidism and ophthalmopathy. Study outcomes and limitations: Most expanded thyroid clonotypes above 0.001 recurred in blood.

Amplification of TCR beta CDR3 regions was performed using RNA transcripts as template. A first-round RT-PCR of the TCR CDR3 used the HTBI primer set. TCRdb ran MiXCR on the multiplex PCR reads and lists one entry per CDR3 protein. The profile shows around 540,000 distinct CDR3 sequences, more than 45% of them singletons. Hyperthyroidism patients were newly diagnosed, had disease duration under 2 months, and were aged 18 to 65 years. Uncontrolled infections, other autoimmune diseases, pregnancy or lactation led to exclusion of patients. Clinicians diagnosed patients from clinical symptoms, serum thyroxine and TRAb, thyroid ultrasound and orbital computed tomography. The CDR3 is 16 residues long. V was pared by 2 bases and J by 0 bases, with 3 bases of the junction left unmatched. Germline values: CDR1 MGHDK, CDR2 SYGVNS. This clonotype was observed many times. The antigen is not known.

Sequencing was performed on peripheral blood or thyroid tissue (not recorded which). The chain recombines TRBV25-1 with TRBJ1-4, with TRBD1 identical over 7 bases. The sequence derives from a woman aged 18-30 years with Graves' hyperthyroidism. The CDR3 DNA reads as TGTGCCAGCAGTGAAGGGACAGTCGCAACTAATGAAAAACTGTTTTTT. Translation: CASSEGTVATNEKLFF.